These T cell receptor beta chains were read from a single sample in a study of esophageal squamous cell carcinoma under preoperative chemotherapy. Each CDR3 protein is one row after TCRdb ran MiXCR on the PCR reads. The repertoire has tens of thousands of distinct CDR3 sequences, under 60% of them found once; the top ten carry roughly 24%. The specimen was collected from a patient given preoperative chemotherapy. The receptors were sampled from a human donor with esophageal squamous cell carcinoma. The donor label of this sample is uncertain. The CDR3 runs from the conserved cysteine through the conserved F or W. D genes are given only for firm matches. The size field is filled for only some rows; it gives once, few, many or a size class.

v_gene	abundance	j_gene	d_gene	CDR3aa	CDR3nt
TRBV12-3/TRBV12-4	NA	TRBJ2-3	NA	CASFRDLTDTQYF	TGTGCCAGCTTCCGGGACCTCACAGATACGCAGTATTTT
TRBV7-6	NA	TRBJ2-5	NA	CASSAGRDQDTQYF	TGTGCCAGCAGCGCGGGCCGTGACCAAGATACCCAGTACTTC
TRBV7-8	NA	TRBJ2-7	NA	CASSLGLRGRTYEQYF	TGTGCCAGCAGCCTCGGGTTGAGAGGACGGACGTACGAGCAGTACTTC
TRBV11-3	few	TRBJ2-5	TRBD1	CASSFSGQRQETQYF	TGTGCCAGCAGCTTTTCGGGACAGCGACAAGAGACCCAGTACTTC
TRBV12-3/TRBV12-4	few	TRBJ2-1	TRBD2	CASSWTSGSNEQFF	TGTGCCAGCAGTTGGACTAGCGGTTCCAATGAGCAGTTCTTC
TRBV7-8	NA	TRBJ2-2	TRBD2	CASSQKGLDLANTGELFF	TGTGCCAGCAGCCAAAAGGGACTAGACCTAGCGAACACCGGGGAGCTGTTTTTT
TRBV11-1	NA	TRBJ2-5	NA	CASSLRGTEQETQYF	TGTGCCAGCAGCTTAAGGGGAACGGAACAAGAGACCCAGTACTTC
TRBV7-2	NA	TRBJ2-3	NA	CASSFELAESTDTQYF	TGTGCCAGCAGCTTCGAACTTGCGGAAAGCACAGATACGCAGTATTTT
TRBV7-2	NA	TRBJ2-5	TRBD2	CASSLAVAGGRDKETQYF	TGTGCCAGCAGCTTAGCGGTAGCGGGGGGCCGTGACAAAGAGACCCAGTACTTC
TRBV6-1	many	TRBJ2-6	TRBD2	CASNPGLAVSGANVLTF	TGTGCCAGCAATCCGGGACTAGCGGTCTCTGGGGCCAACGTCCTGACTTTC
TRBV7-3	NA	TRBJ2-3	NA	CALSLDSGRWARNIQYF	TGTGCCCTCAGCCTCGACTCGGGGCGGTGGGCCAGAAATATTCAGTATTTC
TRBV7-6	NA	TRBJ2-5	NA	CASSAAGQGGRYPETQYF	TGTGCCAGCAGCGCAGCGGGGCAGGGGGGGCGATACCCAGAGACGCAGTACTTC
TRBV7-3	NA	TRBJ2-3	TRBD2	CASSLTGLAPDTQYF	TGTGCCAGCAGCTTAACGGGACTAGCGCCAGATACGCAGTATTTT
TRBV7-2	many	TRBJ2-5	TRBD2	CASSFQRGQETQYF	TGTGCCAGCAGCTTTCAGCGGGGGCAAGAGACCCAGTACTTC
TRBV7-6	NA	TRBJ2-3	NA	CASCGGTTKDTQYF	TGTGCCAGCTGCGGAGGGACAACCAAAGATACGCAGTATTTC
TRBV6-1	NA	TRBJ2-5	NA	CASTGRGGETQYF	TGTGCCAGCACCGGCCGAGGGGGAGAGACCCAGTACTTC
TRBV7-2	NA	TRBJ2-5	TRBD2	CASSLAGRHPDTQYF	TGTGCCAGCAGCCTAGCGGGCCGTCACCCAGATACCCAGTACTTT
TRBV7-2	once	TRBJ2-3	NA	CASSPALGGGQTNTQYF	TGTGCCAGCAGCCCGGCGCTGGGGGGGGGGCAAACCAATACGCAGTATTTT
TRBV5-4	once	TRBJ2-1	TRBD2	CASSPTLAGGRSEQFF	TGTGCCAGCAGTCCTACTTTAGCGGGGGGCCGGAGTGAGCAGTTCTTC
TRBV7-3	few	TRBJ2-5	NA	CASSPLWRRDSPQETQYF	TGTGCCAGCAGCCCCCTATGGAGGAGGGACAGCCCCCAGGAGACCCAGTACTTC
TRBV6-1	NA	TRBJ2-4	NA	CASSESGLGAKDIQYF	TGTGCGAGCAGTGAATCGGGGCTGGGAGCCAAAGACATTCAGTACTTC
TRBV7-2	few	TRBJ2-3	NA	CASTIPGSTDTQYF	TGTGCCAGCACCATTCCCGGGAGCACAGATACGCAGTATTTT
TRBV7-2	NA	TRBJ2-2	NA	CASSLGAETLKSEKLFF	TGTGCCAGCAGCTTGGGGGCCGAGACTCTGAAATCCGAGAAGCTGTTTTTT
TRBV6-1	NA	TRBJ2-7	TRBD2	CASRIRLAGYNEQYF	TGTGCCAGCAGGATTAGACTAGCGGGATACAATGAGCAGTACTTC
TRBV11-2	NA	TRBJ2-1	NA	CASSPRTVPNNEQFF	TGTGCCAGCAGCCCCCGGACCGTTCCTAACAATGAGCAGTTCTTC
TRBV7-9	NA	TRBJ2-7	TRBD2	CASSPGTSGEYEQYF	TGTGCCAGCAGCCCCGGGACTAGCGGAGAATACGAGCAGTACTTC
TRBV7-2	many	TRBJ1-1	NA	CASSLEMFTEAFF	TGTGCCAGCAGCTTAGAGATGTTCACTGAAGCTTTCTTT
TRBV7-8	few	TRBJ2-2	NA	CASSRLGGANTGAQFF	TGTGCCAGCAGCCGCCTAGGGGGGGCAAACACAGGGGCGCAGTTTTTT
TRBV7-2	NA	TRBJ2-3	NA	CSGRRAKNMQYF	TGCTCGGGGCGGCGAGCCAAGAATATGCAGTATTTT
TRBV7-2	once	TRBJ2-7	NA	CASSRQYEQYF	TGTGCCAGCAGCAGACAGTACGAGCAGTACTTC
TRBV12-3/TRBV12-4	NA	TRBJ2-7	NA	CAGSLGRTTETQYF	TGTGCGGGCAGTTTGGGGCGCACCACAGAGACGCAGTACTTC
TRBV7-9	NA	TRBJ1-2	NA	CASSLATGDSDGYTF	TGTGCCAGCAGCTTAGCGACGGGGGATTCGGATGGCTACACCTTC
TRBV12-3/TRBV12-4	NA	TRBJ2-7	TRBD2	CASSFLAGYEQYF	TGTGCCAGCAGTTTCCTAGCGGGGTACGAGCAGTACTTC
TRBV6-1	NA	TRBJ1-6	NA	CASSVSGIGSYNSPLHF	TGTGCCAGCAGTGTGTCCGGGATCGGGTCCTATAATTCACCCCTCCACTTT
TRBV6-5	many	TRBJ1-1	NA	CASSLLQNTEAFF	TGTGCCAGCAGTTTACTACAGAACACTGAAGCTTTCTTT
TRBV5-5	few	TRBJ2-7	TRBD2	CASSLVRASGTYEQYF	TGTGCCAGCAGCTTGGTGAGGGCTAGCGGGACCTACGAGCAGTACTTC
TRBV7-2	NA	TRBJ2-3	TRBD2	CASSSPGLALSTDTQYF	TGTGCCAGCAGCTCACCGGGACTAGCCCTTAGCACAGATACGCAGTATTTT
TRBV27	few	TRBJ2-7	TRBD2	CASGRDSRFSEQYF	TGTGCCAGCGGGAGGGACTCCCGATTCTCCGAGCAGTACTTC
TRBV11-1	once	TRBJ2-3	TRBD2	CARALGGGGPDTQYF	TGTGCCAGGGCCCTTGGCGGGGGAGGCCCAGATACGCAGTATTTT
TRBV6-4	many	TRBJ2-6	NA	CASGDSGANVLTF	TGTGCCAGCGGGGACTCTGGGGCCAACGTCCTGACTTTC
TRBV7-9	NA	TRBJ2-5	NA	CARGPAPPESDTQYF	TGTGCCAGGGGGCCCGCTCCCCCCGAGTCAGATACGCAGTACTTC
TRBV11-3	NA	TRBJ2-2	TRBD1	CASSQGVSTDTLFF	TGTGCCAGCAGCCAGGGGGTGAGCACCGATACGCTGTTTTTT
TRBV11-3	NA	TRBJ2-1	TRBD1	CASSFSGQRQETQFF	TGTGCCAGCAGCTTTTCGGGACAGCGACAAGAGACCCAGTTCTTC